Below, 7 T cell receptor beta chains from the same sample are listed, as sequenced in a study of human T cells and chemical hapten exposure. TCRdb analysed the RACE reads with MiXCR anew, one entry per CDR3 protein. This sample has 150,000 to 200,000 distinct CDR3 sequences; more than 14% occur once, and the top ten carry about 1.8%. Documented time point: patch test 1, 2 weeks after DPC sensitization. Treatment of the sample: therapeutic diphenylcyclopropenone sensitization with weekly scalp DPC. The sample was whole blood, taken in connection with sensitization to the hapten diphenylcyclopropenone (DPC). These receptors were obtained from a woman aged 25 to 39 with alopecia areata. Some clones in this sample may be carry-over from other donors' samples.

The chain couples TRBV29-1 to TRBJ2-3; 7 bases match TRBD2. Germline values: CDR1 SQVTM, CDR2 ANQGSEA. Trimming removed 4 bases from V and 2 bases from J; junction bases left unmatched: 6. The CDR3 length is 14 residues. This CDR3 reads CSVVKRGDTDTQYF. The CDR3, as DNA: TGCAGCGTTGTGAAGCGGGGCGACACAGATACGCAGTATTTT.

This clonotype was counted a few times. This sequence joins TRBV2 and TRBJ2-5; D is possibly TRBD2 (5 bases). Trimming pared 7 bases from V and 7 bases from J, leaving 16 bases between. CDR3 length: 13 residues. CDR1 SNHLY and CDR2 FYNNEI come from the germline V gene. The CDR3 loop is CASMGTTGGTQYF. The CDR3 region has the DNA TGTGCCAGCATGGGCACAACCGGAGGGACCCAGTACTTC.

This clonotype has at least ten counts. V gene TRBV2 combines with J gene TRBJ1-3; D is uncertain. V was cut by 3 bases and J by 1 base, with 7 bases left in between. The CDR3 runs 14 residues. Germline V lookup: CDR1 SNHLY, CDR2 FYNNEI. CDR3 coding DNA: TGTGCCAGCAGTGACACGGGATCTGGAAACACCATATATTTT. Translated: CASSDTGSGNTIYF.

This clonotype turned up a few times. This chain connects TRBV15 to TRBJ2-5; 9 bases map to TRBD2. The germline V gene has CDR1 LNHNV and CDR2 YYDKDF (reference sequence). V was clipped by 1 base and J by 3 bases; unmatched bases: 6. The CDR3 has 16 residues. The CDR3 loop reads CATSRGGSSGKETQYF. As DNA, the CDR3 is TGTGCCACCAGCAGAGGGGGGTCTAGCGGGAAAGAGACCCAGTACTTC.

This clonotype was recorded a few times. V is TRBV3-1 and J is TRBJ1-5, with D hard to call. Germline-derived CDR1 and CDR2 are LGHDT and YNNKEL (reference sequence). CDR3 length: 15 amino acids. Trimming shortened V by 0 bases and J by 4 bases, and 10 bases separated the two germline ends. CDR3 in DNA: TGTGCCAGCAGCCAAGATGGAAACAGAAATCAGCCCCAGCATTTT. It codes for CASSQDGNRNQPQHF. Supplemented by reference TRBV3-1 and TRBJ1-5, the full variable domain reads DTAVSQTPKYLVTQMGNDKSIKCEQNLGHDTMYWYKQDSKKFLKIMFSYNNKELIINETVPNRFSPKSPDKAHLNLHINSLELGDSAVYFCASSQDGNRNQPQHFGDGTRLSIL.

The V and J genes are TRBV6-2 or TRBV6-3 and TRBJ1-2, with 7 nucleotides matching TRBD1. Germline trimming cut 6 bases from V and 8 bases from J; bases unmatched to any gene: 9. The germline gives CDR1 MNHEY, CDR2 SVGEGT. CDR3 length: 13 residues. CDR3 bases: TGTGCCAGCAGATACGGACAGGAGGGAGGCTACACCTTC. Protein: CASRYGQEGGYTF.

V gene TRBV7-2 combines with J gene TRBJ1-4, with 7 bases fitting TRBD1. This CDR3 is built from 16 residues. V was pared by 5 bases and J by 5 bases, with 11 bases of the junction left unmatched. Germline CDR1 is SGHTA and CDR2 is FQGNSA. DNA for the CDR3: TGTGCCAGCAGCACCGGACAGGCCGCAAGGAATGAAAAACTGTTTTTT. It specifies CASSTGQAARNEKLFF. Combining the CDR3 with reference TRBV7-2 and TRBJ1-4 gives the whole variable domain GAGVSQSPSNKVTEKGKDVELRCDPISGHTALYWYRQSLGQGLEFLIYFQGNSAPDKSGLPSDRFSAERTGGSVSTLTIQRTQQEDSAVYLCASSTGQAARNEKLFFGSGTQLSVL.